This T cell receptor beta chain originates from a study of glioma-infiltrating T cells after dendritic cell vaccination. Looking at the study overall: Dendritic cell vaccination trial patients had either newly diagnosed or recurrent glioblastoma. Patients received autologous tumor lysate-pulsed dendritic cell vaccination between about 2002 and 2012.

The V and J ends lost 4 bases and 6 bases respectively, with 13 bases between them. CDR3 length: 13 residues. The germline gives CDR1 SNHLY, CDR2 FYNNEI. The primer mix had 60 V beta and 13 J beta primers. Libraries were prepared by immunoSEQ multiplex PCR; TCRdb keeps only in-frame clonotypes and omits some of them. The sample carries 50,000 to 60,000 clones, roughly 80% recorded once. Regarding time point: after dendritic cell vaccination, including at tumor progression/relapse. Patients had residual fresh-frozen tumor tissue and more than two years of survival data. This sequence originates from a human donor with glioblastoma. The sequences come from blood, collected after dendritic cell vaccination. The chain is built from TRBV2 and TRBJ2-7; the D gene is possibly TRBD2 (5 bases). CDR3 residues: CASSGAYGLEQYF. CDR3 in DNA: TGTGCCAGCAGTGGCGCTTATGGACTCGAGCAGTACTTC.